The 30 T cell receptor beta chains listed next were all sequenced from one sample in a study of T cells after yellow fever vaccination. TCRdb analysed the 5' RACE reads with MiXCR anew, one entry per CDR3 protein. Of more than 90,000 distinct CDR3 sequences listed, 7.2% are singletons. This specimen was CD4+ T cells sorted from PBMCs, taken about 49 days after the first yellow fever vaccination. The receptors here all came from a man between 18 and 29 years old who received the YFV17D yellow fever vaccine.

The V gene is TRBV9, the J gene TRBJ1-1; TRBD1 might be the D (5 bases). Germline V CDR1 and CDR2: SGDLS, YYNGEE. With 3 bases removed from V and 1 base from J, the gap between germline ends came to 13 bases. The CDR3 spans 15 residues. For the CDR3, the DNA is TGTGCCAGCAGCGCCCGGGGGACGGCGAACACTGAAGCTTTCTTT. This sequence encodes CASSARGTANTEAFF.

This clonotype showed up many times. The V gene is TRBV6-1, the J gene TRBJ2-5, with unresolved D. The CDR3 consists of 15 residues. The germline V and J ends were trimmed by 6 bases and 2 bases, with 16 bases remaining between them. Germline CDR1 MNHNS, CDR2 SASEGT. CDR3 nucleotide sequence: TGTGCCAGCAGCCGAGGTTTAGTGGGGCAAGAGACCCAGTACTTC. It is translated as CASSRGLVGQETQYF.

At least ten counts were recorded for this clonotype. At one boundary the junction diverges from the germline segment, which might be a read error. V gene TRBV7-2 combines with J gene TRBJ2-7, with 8 positions matching TRBD1. This CDR3 is 13 amino acids long. Germline-derived CDR1 and CDR2 are SGHTA and FQGNSA. The CDR3 DNA reads TGTGCCAGCAGCATAGCAGGGGGCCACGAGCAGTACTTC. This encodes CASSIAGGHEQYF.

Comments on this clonotype: A much bigger clone sits one base away, suggesting this may be a read error. The chain employs TRBV7-9 and TRBJ2-5; D uncertain. The CDR3 covers 16 residues. V shed 3 bases and J shed 5 bases, with 19 bases lying between them. Germline V gene sequence: CDR1 SEHNR, CDR2 FQNEAQ (reference sequence). For the CDR3, the DNA is TGTGCCAGCAGCTTGGGTCTGTCGGTAGGTCATGAGACCCAGTACTTC. It translates to CASSLGLSVGHETQYF.

This clonotype occurred many times. The chain joins TRBV5-6 to TRBJ1-3, with D possibly matching TRBD1 (6 bases). CDR1 and CDR2 (germline): SGHDT, YYEEEE. With 3 bases removed from V and 0 bases from J, the gap between germline ends came to 10 bases. The CDR3 contains 15 residues. Here the CDR3 reads CASSSTGSSGNTIYF. The CDR3 coding sequence is TGTGCCAGCAGCTCAACAGGGAGCTCTGGAAACACCATATATTTT.

This clonotype has ten or more counts. The chain uses TRBV3-1 and TRBJ2-5; D may be TRBD2 (6 bases). Trimming removed 4 bases at V and 4 bases at J, with 16 bases between. The V gene's germline CDR1 is LGHDT and CDR2 YNNKEL (reference sequence). The CDR3 sequence is 15 residues long. In DNA form, the CDR3 reads TGTGCCAGCAGCCGCCCGCCGGGGGTCAGAGAGACCCAGTACTTC. Protein: CASSRPPGVRETQYF.

This clonotype was observed many times. Compared with germline, one end of the junction differs, possibly owing to a read error. The rearrangement joins TRBV7-2 to TRBJ2-7; perhaps TRBD1 as D (6 bases). The CDR3 runs to 14 residues. CDR1 and CDR2 from the germline V gene are SGHTA and FQGNSA. The CDR3 region is CASSPQGSSDEQYF. The CDR3 DNA reads as TGTGCCAGCAGCCCCCAGGGGTCCTCCGACGAGCAGTACTTC.

This clonotype was seen repeatedly, ten times or more. The chain has TRBV5-1 and TRBJ2-3, with a tentative D call TRBD1 (6 bases). Germline V gene sequence: CDR1 SGHRS, CDR2 YFSETQ. V was cut by 2 bases and J by 6 bases, with 13 bases left in between. The CDR3 is 14 amino acids. The DNA for the CDR3 is TGCGCCAGCAGCTTCACAGGGCCCCCCGATACGCAGTATTTT. Protein product: CASSFTGPPDTQYF.

This clonotype was seen at least ten times. Here the CDR3 reads CASSMGPGQTYGYTF. CDR3 in DNA: TGTGCCAGCAGCATGGGTCCGGGACAGACGTATGGCTACACCTTC. The chain carries TRBV9 and TRBJ1-2, with 7 bases matching TRBD1. The CDR3 covers 15 residues. CDR1 SGDLS and CDR2 YYNGEE come from the germline V gene. With V trimmed by 4 bases and J by 5 bases, 11 bases remained unmatched.

This clonotype was counted between two and nine times. This chain connects TRBV18 to TRBJ2-5; 7 nucleotides align to TRBD1. Germline V gene data show CDR1 as KGHSH and CDR2 as LQKENI. The CDR3 spans 13 residues. V shed 6 bases, J shed 3 bases, and the junction held 4 bases outside the gene matches. The CDR3 region has the DNA TGTGCCAGCTCTCGCGGACAGGAAGAGACCCAGTACTTC. Translated: CASSRGQEETQYF. The full variable domain, with the rest looked up from reference TRBV18 and TRBJ2-5, is NAGVMQNPRHLVRRRGQEARLRCSPMKGHSHVYWYRQLPEEGLKFMVYLQKENIIDESGMPKERFSAEFPKEGPSILRIQQVVRGDSAAYFCASSRGQEETQYFGPGTRLLVL.

The table lists this clonotype with many counts. V usage is TRBV4-1 and J usage is TRBJ2-5; 7 bases fit TRBD1. The V and J ends lost 3 bases and 5 bases, in that order; junction bases with no gene match: 6. Per germline, CDR1 MGHRA and CDR2 YSYEKL. The CDR3 length is 14 residues. This chain's CDR3 is CASSQPTGWETQYF. The CDR3 region has the DNA TGCGCCAGCAGCCAGCCGACAGGGTGGGAGACCCAGTACTTC.

The chain is built from TRBV6-1 and TRBJ2-7; tentative D call: TRBD2 (6 bases). Germline V gives CDR1 MNHNS, CDR2 SASEGT. Between the trimmed V and J ends, which lost 6 bases and 8 bases, there was a span of 20 bases. This CDR3 is built from 14 residues. The CDR3 region has the DNA TGTGCCAGCAGCCTCAACCTTATAGGGAGGAAGCAGTACTTC. It translates to CASSLNLIGRKQYF.

The chain employs TRBV20-1 and TRBJ2-6; a weak D match, TRBD2 (6 bases). With 2 bases removed from V and 0 bases from J, the gap between germline ends came to 20 bases. The CDR3 consists of 19 residues. Germline V gives CDR1 DFQATT, CDR2 SNEGSKA (reference sequence). The chain's CDR3 is CSARLSGGFPRSGANVLTF. For the CDR3, the DNA is TGCAGTGCTAGACTATCCGGGGGTTTCCCCCGCTCTGGGGCCAACGTCCTGACTTTC.

This clonotype appeared many times. The chain has TRBV12-3 or TRBV12-4 and TRBJ2-7; TRBD2 is a possible D gene (5 bases). Trimming shortened V by 6 bases and J by 3 bases, and 21 bases separated the two germline ends. The CDR3 is 16 residues long. CDR3 nucleotides: TGTGCCAGCAGGAGGGAAGGTAGCGAGCCCCTCTACGAGCAGTACTTC. As protein: CASRREGSEPLYEQYF.

Many counts were recorded for this clonotype. The J gene is TRBJ2-7, the V gene TRBV12-3 or TRBV12-4, with a weak D call TRBD2 (7 bases). V was pared by 5 bases and J by 6 bases, with 17 bases between. The length of the CDR3 is 14 residues. CDR3 sequence (DNA): TGTGCCAGCAGTCCGGACGGGGGGCGCCTCGAGCAGTACGTC. As protein: CASSPDGGRLEQYV.

This clonotype was seen repeatedly, ten times or more. This chain links TRBV28 with TRBJ2-7, with D uncertain. The CDR3 totals 15 residues. CDR1 is MDHEN and CDR2 is SYDVKM in the germline V gene. The ends were cut back, 8 bases at V and 3 bases at J, with 20 bases in the middle. CDR3 amino acids: CASRDGPGGFYEQYV. CDR3 nucleotide sequence: TGTGCCAGCCGAGACGGGCCCGGTGGATTCTACGAGCAGTACGTC.

This clonotype was detected ten times or more. The V and J genes are TRBV6-5 and TRBJ1-1; unclear D gene. V lost 7 bases and J 1 base, leaving 16 bases between the germline ends. This CDR3 comprises 15 residues. Germline V gene data show CDR1 as MNHEY and CDR2 as SVGAGI. The CDR3 reads CASTPRKGWNTEAFF. In nucleotides, the CDR3 is TGTGCCAGCACTCCTCGGAAGGGCTGGAACACTGAAGCTTTCTTT.

This clonotype was observed at least ten times. The chain has TRBV5-1 and TRBJ1-1; a weak D match, TRBD1 (5 bases). This CDR3 is 16 amino acids long. The germline V gene has CDR1 SGHRS and CDR2 YFSETQ. V gave up 2 bases and J gave up 0 bases, with 14 bases separating them. The CDR3 loop is CASSFGGSSMNTEAFF. Here the CDR3 DNA reads TGCGCCAGCAGCTTCGGGGGGTCGAGTATGAACACTGAAGCTTTCTTT. Complete variable domain (other parts from reference TRBV5-1 and TRBJ1-1): KAGVTQTPRYLIKTRGQQVTLSCSPISGHRSVSWYQQTPGQGLQFLFEYFSETQRNKGNFPGRFSGRQFSNSRSEMNVSTLELGDSALYLCASSFGGSSMNTEAFFGQGTRLTVV.

This clonotype has at least ten counts. The chain has TRBV6-5 and TRBJ2-7; 7 bases line up with TRBD1. CDR1 is MNHEY, CDR2 SVGAGI, per germline. V trimming: 2 bases; J trimming: 3 bases; junction bases outside the gene matches: 10. CDR3 length: 16 amino acids. DNA for the CDR3: TGTGCCAGCAGTTACGGCACAGGGGTTAGAGGCTACGAGCAGTACTTC. Amino acids: CASSYGTGVRGYEQYF.

This clonotype was seen repeatedly, ten times or more. The J gene is TRBJ1-2, the V gene TRBV27; D gene uncertain. The CDR3 spans 15 residues. Germline V CDR1 and CDR2: MNHEY, SMNVEV (reference sequence). V shed 2 bases and J shed 2 bases, with 12 bases lying between them. CDR3 DNA: TGTGCCAGCAGTTTAAAGTTCGGAGGGAACTATGGCTACACCTTC. It codes for CASSLKFGGNYGYTF.

This clonotype has ten or more counts. The chain recombines TRBV12-3 or TRBV12-4 with TRBJ2-3; TRBD2 aligns across 10 bases. The CDR3 loop spans 13 amino acids. V shed 6 bases and J 5 bases; nucleotides not matched to a gene: 2. DNA of the CDR3: TGTGCCAGCAGACTAGCGGGGCAAGATACGCAGTATTTT. Its translation: CASRLAGQDTQYF.

Ten or more counts support this clonotype. This chain uses TRBV12-3 or TRBV12-4 with TRBJ2-3; 7 bases map to TRBD2. V lost 5 bases and J lost 4; bases outside the gene matches: 12. CDR3 length equals 16 residues. As DNA, the CDR3 is TGTGCCAGCAGTAGATCAGCGGGGTTTCAGCCAGATACGCAGTATTTT. It specifies CASSRSAGFQPDTQYF.

This clonotype has a count of ten or more. V gene TRBV7-9 combines with J gene TRBJ1-5, with D maybe TRBD1 (5 bases). CDR1 and CDR2 from the germline V gene are SEHNR and FQNEAQ (reference sequence). V lost 5 bases and J 4 bases, leaving 9 bases between the germline ends. CDR3 length: 13 residues. The CDR3 sequence: CASSPQGNQPQHF. DNA of the CDR3: TGTGCCAGCAGCCCTCAGGGAAATCAGCCCCAGCATTTT.

This clonotype appeared many times. The CDR3 sequence is CASSWDSAYGYTF. The CDR3 DNA sequence: TGCGCCAGCAGCTGGGACAGTGCCTATGGCTACACCTTC. The genes are TRBV4-1 and TRBJ1-2, with 7 nucleotides matching TRBD1. V trimming: 5 bases; J trimming: 4 bases; junction bases outside the gene matches: 4. CDR1 MGHRA and CDR2 YSYEKL come from the germline V gene. This CDR3 has 13 amino acids.

This clonotype was seen only a few times. The chain couples TRBV11-2 to TRBJ2-2; TRBD2 aligns across 8 bases. The CDR3 runs 16 residues. Germline CDR1 reads SGHAT; CDR2 reads FQNNGV. V was pared by 3 bases and J by 1 base, with 4 bases of the junction left unmatched. CDR3 loop: CASSFRLAGNTGELFF. CDR3 nucleotides: TGTGCCAGCAGCTTCAGGCTAGCGGGGAACACCGGGGAGCTGTTTTTT.

This clonotype was seen ten or more times. The V call is TRBV11-2, the J call TRBJ2-2; TRBD1 or TRBD2 may be the D gene (6 bases each). Per germline, CDR1 SGHAT and CDR2 FQNNGV. CDR3 size: 16 residues. Trimming took 8 bases from V and 0 from J, leaving 16 bases between them. CDR3 coding DNA: TGTGCCAGCCGCTGGGGGGCGGCTACGAACACCGGGGAGCTGTTTTTT. Translating it yields CASRWGAATNTGELFF. The entire variable domain, with the rest obtained from reference TRBV11-2 and TRBJ2-2, is as follows: EAGVAQSPRYKIIEKRQSVAFWCNPISGHATLYWYQQILGQGPKLLIQFQNNGVVDDSQLPKDRFSAERLKGVDSTLKIQPAKLEDSAVYLCASRWGAATNTGELFFGEGSRLTVL.

The J gene is TRBJ1-4, the V gene TRBV6-2 or TRBV6-3; D may be TRBD1 (5 bases). Trimming cost V 2 bases and J 7 bases, with 14 bases left between them. Germline V CDR1 and CDR2: MNHEY, SVGEGT. This CDR3 is 15 amino acids long. The CDR3 loop reads CASSYPSRGGEKLFF. In DNA, the CDR3 is TGTGCCAGCAGTTACCCTTCCCGGGGGGGTGAAAAACTGTTTTTT.

This chain joins TRBV7-2 and TRBJ2-1; TRBD2 matches at 11 bases. From germline, CDR1 is SGHTA and CDR2 FQGNSA. The CDR3 spans 17 residues. V lost 4 bases to trimming and J lost 6 bases; unmatched junction nucleotides: 11. The CDR3, as DNA: TGTGCCAGCAGCTCCCTAAGCACTAGCGGGGGAGGCAATGAGCAGTTCTTC. Protein product: CASSSLSTSGGGNEQFF.

This clonotype occurred many times. The chain joins TRBV6-1 to TRBJ2-3; D may be TRBD1 (5 bases). This CDR3 comprises 15 residues. The germline CDR1 and CDR2 sequences are MNHNS and SASEGT. The V gene lost 10 bases and the J gene lost 3 bases, with 20 bases spanning the gap. The CDR3 here is CATATVRAGTDTQYF. CDR3 DNA sequence: TGTGCCACCGCAACCGTTCGAGCAGGGACAGATACGCAGTATTTT.

In this sample, this clonotype turned up many times. The gene calls are TRBV25-1 and TRBJ2-3, with D uncertain. Germline V CDR1 and CDR2: MGHDK, SYGVNS. The CDR3 sequence is 11 residues long. Trimming removed 6 bases from V and 7 bases from J, with 8 bases in between. CDR3 sequence (DNA): TGTGCCAGCAGACGTTCGCATACGCAGTATTTT. Translation gives CASRRSHTQYF.